This T cell receptor beta chain emerged from a study of graft-versus-host responses after intestinal transplantation (dated by TCRdb to about 2021). Study-wide context: The transplants that recipients received were multivisceral, liver-intestinal, or isolated intestinal. Every recipient was given anti-thymocyte globulin induction, then maintenance tacrolimus and steroids for roughly three years. Graft-versus-host and host-versus-graft alloreactive T cell clones were tracked in the graft, circulation and bone marrow after intestinal transplantation using bulk TCR-beta CDR3 sequencing. Alloreactive clones were identified by sequencing pre-transplant mixed lymphocyte reaction products and comparing these products with unstimulated pre-transplant donor and recipient T cells. The cohort enrolled 24 intestinal transplant recipients, one of whom was a retransplant, and 3 patients without pretransplant specimens were excluded. Donor T cell macrochimerism was defined as a peak of at least 4% donor T cells among recipient peripheral blood mononuclear cells. Samples from a few later patients were sequenced in-house on an Illumina MiSeq with MiXCR processing rather than by the commercial service.

The time point label, as the study defines it: cells obtained before transplantation from donor or recipient. CD3+CD4+ and CD3+CD8+ populations were FACS-sorted from unstimulated pre-transplant donor and recipient cells taken from spleen or lymph nodes. General findings and caveats noted by the study authors: GvH clones were detected in recipient bone marrow, and some appeared earlier in ileal mucosa or blood, consistent with an intestinal mucosal origin. Early after transplant, peak levels of circulating GvH clones were found to be associated with declines in HvG clones. High GvH to HvG T cell clonal ratios were observed in the allografts of patients with donor T cell macrochimerism. The relatively low number and heterogeneity of intestinal transplant patients limited the conclusions.

V is cut back by 7 bases and J by 2 bases, with 12 bases in the junction unmatched. The germline V gene gives CDR1 as MDHEN and CDR2 as SYDVKM. The cysteine opens and the phenylalanine closes a CDR3 of 16 amino acids. Only the CDR3 portion is preserved as DNA: 48 bases, with reading frame beginning at the first base. The library relied on the immunoSEQ multiplex PCR assay. For most patients, genomic DNA was isolated with the Qiagen DNeasy Blood and Tissue Kit and shipped frozen to Adaptive Biotechnologies for TCR sequencing. High-throughput TCR-beta CDR3 sequencing of genomic DNA from most patients was performed by Adaptive Biotechnologies. From the authors' description of their analysis: TCR sequencing data for around 19 patients were retrieved from Adaptive's ImmunoSEQ software; a few other patients were processed with MiXCR and VDJtools. CD4 versus CD8 sorting errors were corrected by removing sequences found in both subsets at a frequency ratio below 5:1. Because the origin of CDR3 nucleotide sequences shared between donor and recipient could not be assigned, those sequences were removed. At least 2-fold expansion over unstimulated cells and a minimum CFSE-low frequency of 0.002% (template counts) or 0.001% (read counts) were required for clones to be classified as alloreactive. Clones detected in sequenced pre-transplant spleen, lymph node, or MLR CFSE-low populations of the donor or recipient were defined as mappable. The cumulative frequency of alloreactive clones was calculated as a percentage of all sequences, weighted by copy number. TCRdb limited this immuneACCESS table to in-frame rearrangements with V and J called. A share of clones is missing; checked studies link under half to unresolved V genes, and the rest is unexplained. The V and J calls and clone size are taken from that table; D and trimming were inferred from the DNA. For this sample there are about 90,000 clones; 85% to 95% appear just once. 1.1% of the sample comes from the top ten.

In the case of this clone: No cognate antigen has been identified for it. No per-base quality is available; no much larger clone lies one base away.

This specimen was unstimulated CD8+ T cells sorted from spleen or lymph node cells, taken before transplant. The origin of this receptor is a human donor who was the organ donor for an intestinal transplant. The V and J genes are TRBV28 and TRBJ2-3, and TRBD2 matches 7 of the central bases. The nucleotides read TGTGCCAGCACCACACCCCCGGGAGGCCCCACAGATACGCAGTATTTT. Its protein is CASTTPPGGPTDTQYF.